A single sample is the source of the 29 T cell receptor beta chains below, sequenced in a study of blood T cells in healthy people across ages. PCR was performed a second time for about 6 to 12 cycles using a sample-barcoded 5' primer and a J-beta primer mix. TCRdb itself ran the 5' RACE reads through MiXCR, one entry per CDR3 protein. The table has about 1.4 million distinct CDR3 sequences, roughly 64% seen once; the top ten hold about 6.7%. The sample comprised blood. The receptors were sampled from a man younger than 30 in good health.

The CDR3 reads CASSQDTGNYEQYF. CDR3 DNA: TGCGCCAGCAGCCAAGATACAGGGAACTACGAGCAGTACTTC. J is TRBJ2-5 and V is TRBV4-3; D possibly corresponds to TRBD1 (6 bases). The J call is in doubt because the DNA end fits TRBJ2-7 better. CDR1 is LGHNA, CDR2 YSLEER, per germline. CDR3 size: 14 residues.

The rearrangement joins TRBV20-1 to TRBJ2-5; TRBD1 might be the D (5 bases). The germline gives CDR1 DFQATT, CDR2 SNEGSKA (reference sequence). Trimming shortened V by 2 bases and J by 5 bases, and 12 bases separated the two germline ends. This CDR3 has 13 residues. As DNA, the CDR3 is TGCAGTGCTAGAAACGTAGGGGCCGAGACCCAGTACTTC. As protein: CSARNVGAETQYF.

The chain couples TRBV2 to TRBJ2-7; D might be TRBD1 (5 bases). Per germline, CDR1 SNHLY and CDR2 FYNNEI. V was clipped by 8 bases and J by 0 bases, with 11 bases between them. The CDR3 contains 13 residues. In DNA form, the CDR3 reads TGTGCCAGCGTAGCCGACAGCTCCTACGAGCAGTACTTC. The encoded protein is CASVADSSYEQYF.

This sequence joins TRBV29-1 and TRBJ1-1, with D unresolved. The CDR3 is made up of 11 amino acids. Germline V gene lookup returns CDR1 SQVTM and CDR2 ANQGSEA. Trimming stripped 4 bases from V and 5 bases from J, with 8 bases between. CDR3 sequence: CSVVRETEAFF. The CDR3 coding sequence is TGCAGCGTTGTCCGGGAAACTGAAGCTTTCTTT. The variable domain in full, with the rest retrieved from reference TRBV29-1 and TRBJ1-1, is SAVISQKPSRDICQRGTSLTIQCQVDSQVTMMFWYRQQPGQSLTLIATANQGSEATYESGFVIDKFPISRPNLTFSTLTVSNMSPEDSSIYLCSVVRETEAFFGQGTRLTVV.

V usage is TRBV10-3 and J usage is TRBJ2-1, with a possible D match to TRBD1 (6 bases). V dropped 6 bases and J dropped 6 bases, with 21 bases sitting between them. The CDR3 spans 16 residues. Germline V lookup: CDR1 ENHRY, CDR2 SYGVKD. The CDR3 nucleotides are TGTGCCATCAGCTCCCAACTGGGGGTAGGGGGCAATGAGCAGTTCTTC. It specifies CAISSQLGVGGNEQFF.

This sequence joins TRBV7-9 and TRBJ2-7, with 12 bases that match TRBD1. The CDR3 runs 17 residues. Germline CDR1 and CDR2: SEHNR and FQNEAQ (reference sequence). V was pared by 1 base and J by 6 bases, with 10 bases of the junction left unmatched. CDR3 DNA: TGTGCCAGCAGCTTAGATTTTCGCGGGACAGGGGGCCCCGAGCAGTACTTC. Translating it yields CASSLDFRGTGGPEQYF.

The V and J genes are TRBV7-9 and TRBJ2-1; no clear D. Germline V CDR1 and CDR2: SEHNR, FQNEAQ (reference sequence). Trimming removed 1 base at V and 9 bases at J, with 13 bases between. CDR3 size: 14 residues. The CDR3 sequence is CASSLGRMDGEQFF. In DNA form, the CDR3 reads TGTGCCAGCAGCTTAGGGCGGATGGACGGTGAGCAGTTCTTC.

The chain has TRBV4-3 and TRBJ1-1; D is perhaps TRBD1 (5 bases). The CDR3 has 18 residues. V dropped 4 bases and J dropped 0 bases, with 21 bases sitting between them. Germline V lookup: CDR1 LGHNA, CDR2 YSLEER. The DNA for the CDR3 is TGCGCCAGCAGCCGAGGAATATCGGTTGGGGGAATGAACACTGAAGCTTTCTTT. Translated, it gives CASSRGISVGGMNTEAFF.

The chain is built from TRBV21-1 and TRBJ2-3; the DNA was not compared with TRBD1, the D call given in the table. TRBV21-1 is a documented pseudogene. The CDR3 extends over 19 amino acids. The CDR3 is CASSCRGDASHDLTDTQYF. The CDR3 nucleotides are TGTGCCAGCAGCTGTCGGGGGGACGCATCTCACGACCTCACAGATACGCAGTATTTT.

This chain connects TRBV6-2 or TRBV6-3 to TRBJ2-7, with D hard to call. V gave up 6 bases and J gave up 4 bases, with 13 bases separating them. Germline CDR1 is MNHEY and CDR2 is SVGEGT. CDR3 size: 13 residues. The CDR3 nucleotides are TGTGCCAGCAGCCGAAGCACAAAGTACGAGCAGTACTTC. It yields the protein CASSRSTKYEQYF.

The chain joins TRBV20-1 to TRBJ1-2, with 8 positions matching TRBD1. Per the germline V gene, CDR1 is DFQATT and CDR2 is SNEGSKA (reference sequence). Trimming removed 5 bases from V and 4 bases from J; junction bases left unmatched: 9. This CDR3 is 14 amino acids long. As DNA, the CDR3 is TGCAGTGCTGGGTCTGCAGGGGGCGGCTATGGCTACACCTTC. Its protein is CSAGSAGGGYGYTF.

V gene TRBV29-1 combines with J gene TRBJ2-1; perhaps D is TRBD1 or TRBD2 (5 bases each). CDR3 size: 12 residues. V was trimmed by 4 bases and J by 7 bases, leaving 11 bases between them. From germline, CDR1 is SQVTM and CDR2 ANQGSEA. This CDR3 is CSVGGRENEQFF. CDR3 sequence (DNA): TGCAGCGTTGGGGGCAGGGAGAATGAGCAGTTCTTC.

This clonotype is a singleton in its sample. The chain's CDR3 is CSAPAQLSYEQYF. The CDR3 coding sequence is TGCAGCGCCCCCGCCCAGCTCTCCTACGAGCAGTACTTC. The chain has TRBV20-1 and TRBJ2-7; D is uncertain. In germline, CDR1 is DFQATT, CDR2 SNEGSKA (reference sequence). This CDR3 has 13 residues.

The rearrangement links TRBV10-3 to TRBJ2-4; D is undetermined. The assigned J gene may be wrong: the sequence end matches TRBJ2-7 better. This CDR3 has 14 amino acids. Germline-derived CDR1 and CDR2 are ENHRY and SYGVKD. The CDR3: CAISDGVLPYEQYF. CDR3 in DNA: TGTGCCATCAGTGATGGGGTTCTACCCTACGAGCAGTACTTC.

On this clonotype: Sequence at one end of the junction differs from germline and may be a read error. The chain recombines TRBV9 with TRBJ1-2; 9 nucleotides align to TRBD1. The CDR3 spans 16 residues. Per germline, CDR1 SGDLS and CDR2 YYNGEE. The CDR3 DNA follows: TGCGCCAGCAGCGCCCGACAGGGGGAGGCTAACTATGGCTACACCTTC. It yields the protein CASSARQGEANYGYTF.

The chain couples TRBV10-3 to TRBJ2-3; the D gene could be TRBD1 or TRBD2 (6 bases each). The germline V and J ends were trimmed by 3 bases and 2 bases, with 9 bases remaining between them. The CDR3 totals 14 residues. The germline CDR1 and CDR2 sequences are ENHRY and SYGVKD. CDR3 nucleotides: TGTGCCATCAGTGACCGGGGGCCCACAGATACGCAGTATTTT. Its protein product is CAISDRGPTDTQYF.

The chain is built from TRBV5-1 and TRBJ1-2; D is unclear. Trimming shortened V by 4 bases and J by 4 bases, and 14 bases separated the two germline ends. The V gene's germline CDR1 is SGHRS and CDR2 YFSETQ. The CDR3 loop spans 14 amino acids. The CDR3 bases are TGCGCCAGCAGCGTGGACGATTTGGGCTATGGCTACACCTTC. This sequence encodes CASSVDDLGYGYTF.

This clonotype has more than one count but fewer than ten. The chain uses TRBV7-9 and TRBJ2-3, with unresolved D. V shed 5 bases and J shed 2 bases, with 23 bases lying between them. This CDR3 spans 18 amino acids. The germline V gene has CDR1 SEHNR and CDR2 FQNEAQ (reference sequence). In nucleotides, the CDR3 is TGTGCCAGCAGCACCTCCAGAATGACCGTCCCTATCACAGATACGCAGTATTTT. This translates into CASSTSRMTVPITDTQYF.

This clonotype was seen just once. A junction boundary mismatches the germline segment, possibly from a read error. The gene calls are TRBV29-1 and TRBJ2-1, with a tentative D call TRBD1 (6 bases). Germline loops: CDR1 SQVTM, CDR2 ANQGSEA. The CDR3 length is 14 residues. In DNA, the CDR3 is TGCAGCGTTGATCTACAGGGTGTTGGCAATGGGCAGTTCTTC. This translates into CSVDLQGVGNGQFF.

The V and J genes are TRBV7-9 and TRBJ1-1; 7 bases fit TRBD1. V gave up 5 bases and J gave up 4 bases; unmatched junction bases: 7. Germline V gives CDR1 SEHNR, CDR2 FQNEAQ (reference sequence). This CDR3 has 14 residues. CDR3 sequence: CASSPTGRITEAFF. The CDR3 nucleotides read TGTGCCAGCAGCCCGACAGGGAGGATCACTGAAGCTTTCTTT.

This chain uses TRBV5-1 with TRBJ1-2, with 7 bases aligning to TRBD1. Germline CDR1 and CDR2: SGHRS and YFSETQ. There are 13 residues in the CDR3. Losses at the gene ends were 4 bases for V and 10 bases for J; bases not matched to a gene: 10. Written as DNA, the CDR3 is TGCGCCAGCAGCCCAAGGCGACAGGGAGACTACACCTTC. Amino acids: CASSPRRQGDYTF.

The chain combines TRBV15 with TRBJ2-1; 11 nucleotides agree with TRBD2. CDR1 is LNHNV, CDR2 YYDKDF, per germline (reference sequence). V dropped 2 bases and J dropped 7; count of bases not matched to a gene: 7. The CDR3 is 16 amino acids. The CDR3 bases are TGTGCCACCAGCAGAATAGCGGGAGGGAAGATGAATGAGCAGTTCTTC. It encodes CATSRIAGGKMNEQFF.

There are a few counts of this clonotype. The gene calls are TRBV9 and TRBJ2-6; D unresolved. The V end was cut by 0 bases, the J end by 0 bases, with 10 bases between. The germline V gene has CDR1 SGDLS and CDR2 YYNGEE. The CDR3 is made up of 17 amino acids. CDR3 sequence: CASSVGRISSGANVLTF. The CDR3 DNA sequence: TGTGCCAGCAGCGTAGGTAGGATCAGCTCTGGGGCCAACGTCCTGACTTTC.

In its sample, this clonotype was seen many times. At one boundary the junction diverges from the germline segment, which might be a read error. The chain recombines TRBV6-5 with TRBJ2-7, with D possibly being TRBD2 (5 bases). The germline CDR1 and CDR2 sequences are MNHEY and SVGAGI. This CDR3 region has 11 residues. This CDR3 reads CASTRGYEQYF. In DNA, the CDR3 is TGCGCCAGCACTCGGGGATACGAGCAGTACTTC.

V is TRBV28 and J is TRBJ2-3; 7 nucleotides align to TRBD2. This CDR3 has 13 amino acids. Germline-derived CDR1 and CDR2 are MDHEN and SYDVKM. The junction had 2 bases not matched to a gene; V was cut back by 6 bases and J by 2 bases. This CDR3 is CASRGTTTDTQYF. CDR3 nucleotide sequence: TGTGCCAGCAGGGGGACTACCACAGATACGCAGTATTTT. The whole variable domain, filled in from reference TRBV28 and TRBJ2-3, reads DVKVTQSSRYLVKRTGEKVFLECVQDMDHENMFWYRQDPGLGLRLIYFSYDVKMKEKGDIPEGYSVSREKKERFSLILESASTNQTSMYLCASRGTTTDTQYFGPGTRLTVL.

The chain employs TRBV7-2 and TRBJ2-4; D unresolved. The V end lost 5 bases, the J end lost 13 bases, and 12 bases lay between the germline ends. This CDR3 is built from 11 residues. Germline V gene sequence: CDR1 SGHTA, CDR2 FQGNSA. The CDR3 nucleotides read TGTGCCAGCAGCACCATCGGAGAGCAGTACTTC. Translation gives CASSTIGEQYF.

The CDR3 DNA is TGTGCCAGCAGCTTGAGGGGGGGATATACAGATACGCAGTATTTT. As protein: CASSLRGGYTDTQYF. The J gene is TRBJ2-3, the V gene TRBV5-6, with D possibly being TRBD2 (7 bases). V lost 1 base to trimming and J lost 3 bases, with 12 bases between them. The CDR3 sequence is 15 residues long. The germline gives CDR1 SGHDT, CDR2 YYEEEE.

This chain links TRBV7-6 with TRBJ2-7, with no clear D. Germline loops: CDR1 SGHVS, CDR2 FNYEAQ. The CDR3 has 15 residues. Trimming stripped 3 bases from V and 3 bases from J, with 15 bases between. As DNA, the CDR3 is TGTGCCAGCAGCTTCGCCCCATCATCGAACTACGAGCAGTACTTC. Its translation: CASSFAPSSNYEQYF.

A few counts support this clonotype. V usage is TRBV5-1 and J usage is TRBJ2-1, with D possibly being TRBD2 (5 bases). Trimming pared 2 bases from V and 9 bases from J, leaving 12 bases between. The CDR3 loop spans 13 amino acids. Germline V gene data show CDR1 as SGHRS and CDR2 as YFSETQ. The CDR3 loop reads CASSLSRDVEQFF. CDR3 nucleotides: TGCGCCAGCAGCTTATCCCGGGATGTTGAGCAGTTCTTC.